A single sample gave rise to the 18 T cell receptor beta chains below, sequenced in a study of beta chain features in type 1 diabetes. The sequenced template was cDNA made from the entire isolated RNA. TCRdb keeps only in-frame clones here, not all; method: immunoSEQ multiplex PCR. The table shows 300,000 to 400,000 clones, with less than 10% occurring only once. Sequenced sample: central memory CD4+ T cells from blood. Receptors originate from a woman under 30 in good health.

In this sample, this clone turned up many times. The V and J genes are TRBV10-3 and TRBJ2-1; possibly TRBD2 for D (5 bases). This CDR3 has 12 amino acids. CDR1 and CDR2 (germline): ENHRY, SYGVKD. The V end was cut by 6 bases, the J end by 8 bases, with 11 bases between. In DNA, the CDR3 is TGTGCCATCAGCGGGATGGCGGATGAGCAGTTCTTC. Its translation: CAISGMADEQFF.

This sequence joins TRBV4-3 and TRBJ2-1, with D perhaps being TRBD1 or TRBD2 (5 bases each). V lost 0 bases to trimming and J lost 9 bases, with 12 bases between them. The CDR3 is 14 amino acids. Germline V lookup: CDR1 LGHNA, CDR2 YSLEER. The CDR3 region is CASSQDGPRGEQFF. DNA for the CDR3: TGCGCCAGCAGCCAAGATGGACCGAGGGGTGAGCAGTTCTTC.

This rearrangement joins TRBV7-8 to TRBJ2-3; a weak D match, TRBD2 (6 bases). The CDR3 runs to 14 residues. Germline V lookup: CDR1 SGHVS, CDR2 FQNEAQ. V was cut by 7 bases and J by 1 base, with 12 bases left in between. This CDR3 reads CASKDYSGTDTQYF. The CDR3 region has the DNA TGTGCCAGCAAGGACTACTCGGGCACAGATACGCAGTATTTT.

This clone was seen only a few times. The genes are TRBV5-1 and TRBJ2-7, with D perhaps TRBD2 (6 bases). CDR1 and CDR2 from the germline V gene are SGHRS and YFSETQ. The CDR3 consists of 14 residues. V was cut by 1 base and J by 3 bases, with 11 bases left in between. The CDR3 region has the DNA TGCGCCAGCAGCTTGACTAGCCAAGTCTACGAGCAGTACTTC. Its protein product is CASSLTSQVYEQYF.

CDR3 residues: CASSYRQNYGYTF. CDR3 nucleotides: TGTGCCAGCAGTTACCGGCAGAATTATGGCTACACCTTC. The chain carries TRBV6-5 and TRBJ1-2, with D unclear. This CDR3 region has 13 residues. Trimming took off 2 bases at V and 5 bases at J, with 9 bases between the two ends. Looked up from germline, CDR1 is MNHEY and CDR2 is SVGAGI.

The chain employs TRBV15 and TRBJ2-3; 7 bases are shared with TRBD2. The CDR3 spans 14 residues. Germline V gives CDR1 LNHNV, CDR2 YYDKDF (reference sequence). Trimming took 4 bases from V and 4 from J; bases not matched to a gene: 5. CDR3 region: CATSKRDGPDTQYF. The CDR3 DNA follows: TGTGCCACCAGCAAGCGGGATGGGCCAGATACGCAGTATTTT.

This clone showed up just a few times. The sample carries other DNA sequences with the same CDR3. The genes are TRBV9 and TRBJ1-5; no definite D call. The germline gives CDR1 SGDLS, CDR2 YYNGEE. V was cut by 4 bases and J by 0 bases, with 11 bases left in between. CDR3 length equals 15 residues. The CDR3 spells CASSREGYSNQPQHF. The CDR3 DNA is TGTGCCAGCAGCCGTGAGGGTTATAGCAATCAGCCCCAGCATTTT. The complete variable domain, with remaining parts taken from reference TRBV9 and TRBJ1-5, reads DSGVTQTPKHLITATGQRVTLRCSPRSGDLSVYWYQQSLDQGLQFLIQYYNGEERAKGNILERFSAQQFPDLHSELNLSSLELGDSALYFCASSREGYSNQPQHFGDGTRLSIL.

V usage is TRBV28 and J usage is TRBJ2-5; the D call may be TRBD1 or TRBD2 (5 bases each). The CDR3 has 18 amino acids. The germline gives CDR1 MDHEN, CDR2 SYDVKM. Trimming stripped 8 bases from V and 0 bases from J, with 25 bases between. CDR3 region: CASGLSGHQREYQETQYF. The CDR3 nucleotides read TGTGCCAGCGGCCTCTCGGGGCACCAACGCGAGTACCAAGAGACCCAGTACTTC.

The chain combines TRBV4-3 with TRBJ2-7; the D is unclear. Trimming left V 0 bases short and J 5 bases short, with 14 bases between. The germline V gene encodes CDR1 LGHNA and CDR2 YSLEER. The CDR3 is 15 residues long. In nucleotides, the CDR3 is TGCGCCAGCAGCCAAGATCACCCGGGTCCCCACGAGCAGTACTTC. It encodes CASSQDHPGPHEQYF.

The chain carries TRBV27 and TRBJ2-7, with 9 bases aligning to TRBD1. V lost 8 bases to trimming and J lost 2 bases; unmatched junction nucleotides: 10. The length of the CDR3 is 15 residues. The germline V gene has CDR1 MNHEY and CDR2 SMNVEV (reference sequence). The CDR3 protein is CASPRRDRDTYEQYF. The CDR3 coding sequence is TGTGCCAGCCCTCGACGGGACAGGGACACCTACGAGCAGTACTTC.

This sequence joins TRBV6-1 and TRBJ2-7; TRBD2 matches 9 bases. The CDR3 is 13 amino acids. CDR1 is MNHNS and CDR2 is SASEGT in the germline V gene. V gave up 6 bases and J gave up 4 bases; unmatched junction bases: 4. This chain's CDR3 is CASRAGLAYEQYF. CDR3 DNA sequence: TGTGCCAGCAGAGCCGGACTAGCGTACGAGCAGTACTTC.

This clone was seen more than once but under ten times. This chain joins TRBV7-9 and TRBJ2-5; 7 bases are shared with TRBD1. Per the germline V gene, CDR1 is SEHNR and CDR2 is FQNEAQ (reference sequence). The CDR3 contains 16 residues. J gave up 3 bases and V 1 base, and 8 bases lay outside the gene matches. The chain's CDR3 is CASSLGARGGEETQYF. The CDR3 region has the DNA TGTGCCAGCAGCTTAGGAGCGCGAGGGGGCGAAGAGACCCAGTACTTC.

This clone appeared a few times. In DNA form, the CDR3 reads TGTGCCAGCAGCGTACTAGCGGGTACTAGGGAGACCCAGTACTTC. Protein: CASSVLAGTRETQYF. The chain employs TRBV7-9 and TRBJ2-5; 9 positions match TRBD2. V was clipped by 5 bases and J by 5 bases; unmatched bases: 9. The germline CDR1 and CDR2 sequences are SEHNR and FQNEAQ (reference sequence). This CDR3 region has 15 residues.

In its sample, this clone was seen a few times. The genes are TRBV7-3 and TRBJ1-1; D call uncertain. Germline V gene data show CDR1 as SGHTA and CDR2 as FQGTGA. CDR3 size: 12 residues. Trimming cost V 4 bases and J 7 bases, with 10 bases left between them. The CDR3 reads CASSSRTGEAFF. The DNA of the CDR3 is TGTGCCAGCAGCTCCCGCACGGGTGAAGCTTTCTTT.

The chain employs TRBV15 and TRBJ1-2; D is unclear. CDR3 length: 12 amino acids. V was clipped by 5 bases and J by 6 bases, with 10 bases between them. Germline CDR1 reads LNHNV; CDR2 reads YYDKDF (reference sequence). The CDR3 region is CATSAGADGYTF. The CDR3, as DNA: TGTGCCACCAGCGCGGGCGCGGATGGCTACACCTTC.

This clone was detected only a few times. This chain connects TRBV29-1 to TRBJ2-1; possibly TRBD1 for D (5 bases). From germline, CDR1 is SQVTM and CDR2 ANQGSEA. CDR3 length equals 14 residues. Trimming shortened V by 4 bases and J by 7 bases, and 17 bases separated the two germline ends. The CDR3 DNA is TGCAGCGTTGTTGGAGTTACAGGTTCGAATGAGCAGTTCTTC. Amino acid sequence: CSVVGVTGSNEQFF.

This clone was seen a few times. This rearrangement joins TRBV20-1 to TRBJ2-7; D call uncertain. Germline loops: CDR1 DFQATT, CDR2 SNEGSKA (reference sequence). V dropped 3 bases and J dropped 5 bases, with 8 bases sitting between them. This CDR3 has 11 residues. The CDR3 reads CSARVVHEQYF. CDR3 nucleotides: TGCAGTGCTAGGGTCGTTCACGAGCAGTACTTC.

V and J are TRBV7-3 and TRBJ2-1; 8 positions match TRBD2. The CDR3 consists of 14 residues. V shed 2 bases and J 9 bases; nucleotides not matched to a gene: 6. Germline CDR1 SGHTA, CDR2 FQGTGA. The CDR3 region has the DNA TGTGCCAGCAGCTTAGAGGCGGGAGGTTCTGAGCAGTTCTTC. It yields the protein CASSLEAGGSEQFF.